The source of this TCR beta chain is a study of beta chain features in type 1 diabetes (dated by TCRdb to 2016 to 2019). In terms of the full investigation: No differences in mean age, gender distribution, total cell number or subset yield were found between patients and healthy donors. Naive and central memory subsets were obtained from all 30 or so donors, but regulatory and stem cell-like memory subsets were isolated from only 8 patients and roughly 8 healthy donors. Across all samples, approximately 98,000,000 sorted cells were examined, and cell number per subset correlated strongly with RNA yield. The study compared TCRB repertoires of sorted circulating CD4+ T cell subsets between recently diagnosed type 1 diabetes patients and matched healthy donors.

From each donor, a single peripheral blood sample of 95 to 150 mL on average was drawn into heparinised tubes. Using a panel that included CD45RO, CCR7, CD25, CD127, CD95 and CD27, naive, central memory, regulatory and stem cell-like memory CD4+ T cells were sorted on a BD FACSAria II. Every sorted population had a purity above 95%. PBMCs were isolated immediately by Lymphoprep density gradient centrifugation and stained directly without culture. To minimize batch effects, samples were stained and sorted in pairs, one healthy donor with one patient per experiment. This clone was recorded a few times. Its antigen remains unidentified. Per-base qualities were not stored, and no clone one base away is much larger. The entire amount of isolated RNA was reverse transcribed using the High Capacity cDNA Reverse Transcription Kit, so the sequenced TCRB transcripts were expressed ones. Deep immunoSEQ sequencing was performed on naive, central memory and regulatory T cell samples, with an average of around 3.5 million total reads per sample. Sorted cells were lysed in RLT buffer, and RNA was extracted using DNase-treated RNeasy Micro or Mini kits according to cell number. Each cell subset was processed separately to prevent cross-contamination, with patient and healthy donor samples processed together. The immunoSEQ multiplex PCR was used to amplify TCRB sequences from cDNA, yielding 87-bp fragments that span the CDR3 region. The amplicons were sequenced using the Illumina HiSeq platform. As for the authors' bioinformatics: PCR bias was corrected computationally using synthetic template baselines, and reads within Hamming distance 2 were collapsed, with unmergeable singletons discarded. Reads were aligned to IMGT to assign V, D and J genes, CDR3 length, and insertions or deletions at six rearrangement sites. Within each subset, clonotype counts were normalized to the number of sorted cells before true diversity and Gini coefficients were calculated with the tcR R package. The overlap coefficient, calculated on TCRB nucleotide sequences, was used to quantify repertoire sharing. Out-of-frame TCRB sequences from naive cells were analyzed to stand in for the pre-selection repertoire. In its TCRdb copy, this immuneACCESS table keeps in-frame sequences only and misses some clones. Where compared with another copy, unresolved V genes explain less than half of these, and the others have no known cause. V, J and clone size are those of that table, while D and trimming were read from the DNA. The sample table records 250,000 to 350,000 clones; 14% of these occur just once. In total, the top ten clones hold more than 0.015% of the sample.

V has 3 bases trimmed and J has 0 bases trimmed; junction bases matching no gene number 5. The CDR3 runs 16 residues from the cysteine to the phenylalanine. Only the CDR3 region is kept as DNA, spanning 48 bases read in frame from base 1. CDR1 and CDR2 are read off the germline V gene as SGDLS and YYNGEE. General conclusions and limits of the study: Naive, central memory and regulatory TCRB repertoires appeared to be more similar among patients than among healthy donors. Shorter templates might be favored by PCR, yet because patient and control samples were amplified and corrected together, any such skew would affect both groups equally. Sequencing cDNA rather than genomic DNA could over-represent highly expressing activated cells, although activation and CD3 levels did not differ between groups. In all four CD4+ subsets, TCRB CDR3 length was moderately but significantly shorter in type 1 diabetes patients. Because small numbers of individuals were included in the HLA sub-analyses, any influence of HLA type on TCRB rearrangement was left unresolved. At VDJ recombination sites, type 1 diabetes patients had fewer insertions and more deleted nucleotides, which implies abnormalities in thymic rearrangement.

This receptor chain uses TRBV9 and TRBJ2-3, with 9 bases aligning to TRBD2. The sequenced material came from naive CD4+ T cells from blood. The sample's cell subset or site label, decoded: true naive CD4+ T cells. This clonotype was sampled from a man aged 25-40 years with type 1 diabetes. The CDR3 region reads CASSAGLATSTDTQYF. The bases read TGTGCCAGCAGCGCAGGACTAGCGACTAGCACAGATACGCAGTATTTT. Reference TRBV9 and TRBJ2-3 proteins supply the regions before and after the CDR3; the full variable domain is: DSGVTQTPKHLITATGQRVTLRCSPRSGDLSVYWYQQSLDQGLQFLIQYYNGEERAKGNILERFSAQQFPDLHSELNLSSLELGDSALYFCASSAGLATSTDTQYFGPGTRLTVL.